The T cell receptor (beta chain) described here comes from a study of vaccination and CD4 T cells after COVID-19. Notes on the study in general: Vaccine-specific clones in convalescent patients were spike mono-reactive in 304 of 307 cases.

Treatment: approximately 9-day PBMC culture with coronavirus spike peptide pools or control peptides (ViraFEST assay). Details on this clonotype: Its antigen is as yet unknown.

There are 19 residues in the CDR3. Germline V gene lookup returns CDR1 LGHDT and CDR2 YNNKEL (reference sequence). The ends lost 0 bases at V and 0 bases at J; junction bases unmatched: 9. Sequence data for DNA of cultured CD4+ T cells were generated by the Oncomine TCR Beta short-read assay. In TCRdb, the PCR reads were re-called with MiXCR into one record per CDR3 protein. This sample has over 10,000 distinct CDR3 sequences, with 44% found just once. The sequencing sample was made of CD4+ T cells from blood, cultured in vitro. J is TRBJ2-3 and V is TRBV3-1, with 10 bases fitting TRBD2. The sequence was obtained from a human donor who had recovered from COVID-19. The CDR3 bases are TGTGCCAGCAGCCAAGATCTAAGGACTAGCGGCCCTAGCACAGATACGCAGTATTTT. As protein: CASSQDLRTSGPSTDTQYF.